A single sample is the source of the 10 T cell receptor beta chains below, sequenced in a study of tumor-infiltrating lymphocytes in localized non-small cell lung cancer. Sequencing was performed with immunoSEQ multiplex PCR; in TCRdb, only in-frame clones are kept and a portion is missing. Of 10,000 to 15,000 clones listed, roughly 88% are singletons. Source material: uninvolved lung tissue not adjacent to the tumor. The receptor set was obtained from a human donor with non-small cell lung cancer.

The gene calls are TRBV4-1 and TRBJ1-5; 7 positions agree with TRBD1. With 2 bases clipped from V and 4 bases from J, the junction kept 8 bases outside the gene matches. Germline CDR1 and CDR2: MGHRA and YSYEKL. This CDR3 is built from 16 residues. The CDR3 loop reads CASSQSTGVVNQPQHF. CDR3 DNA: TGCGCCAGCAGCCAATCCACAGGGGTGGTGAATCAGCCCCAGCATTTT.

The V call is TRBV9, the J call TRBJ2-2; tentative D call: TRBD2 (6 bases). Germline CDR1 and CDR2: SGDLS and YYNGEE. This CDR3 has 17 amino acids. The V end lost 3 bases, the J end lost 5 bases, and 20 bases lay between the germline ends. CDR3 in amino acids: CASSGSPGTFPTGELFF. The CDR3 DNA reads TGTGCCAGCAGCGGATCGCCCGGGACTTTCCCGACCGGGGAGCTGTTTTTT.

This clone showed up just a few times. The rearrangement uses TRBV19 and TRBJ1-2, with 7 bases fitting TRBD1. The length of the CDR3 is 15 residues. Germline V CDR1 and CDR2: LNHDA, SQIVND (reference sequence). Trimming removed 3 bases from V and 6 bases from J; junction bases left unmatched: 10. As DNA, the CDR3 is TGTGCCAGTAGTATCTGGGGTAGACAGGGAGATGGCTACACCTTC. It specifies CASSIWGRQGDGYTF.

CDR3 region: CAWSVLRGFNQPQHF. DNA for the CDR3: TGTGCCTGGAGTGTACTTAGGGGATTCAATCAGCCCCAGCATTTT. The chain has TRBV30 and TRBJ1-5, with a weak D call TRBD1 (5 bases). The ends were cut back, 0 bases at V and 3 bases at J, with 12 bases in the middle. Germline V gene lookup returns CDR1 GTSNPN and CDR2 SVGIG (reference sequence). CDR3 length: 15 amino acids.

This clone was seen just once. CDR3 DNA sequence: TGTGCCAGTAGTATAGATTTCGGGCCGGGACAGGGAGCTCAGCCCCAGCATTTT. Its translation is CASSIDFGPGQGAQPQHF. The chain links TRBV19 to TRBJ1-5, with 9 bases matching TRBD1. CDR3 length: 18 residues. The trim removed 0 bases at V and 6 bases at J, leaving 12 bases unmatched. Germline values: CDR1 LNHDA, CDR2 SQIVND (reference sequence).

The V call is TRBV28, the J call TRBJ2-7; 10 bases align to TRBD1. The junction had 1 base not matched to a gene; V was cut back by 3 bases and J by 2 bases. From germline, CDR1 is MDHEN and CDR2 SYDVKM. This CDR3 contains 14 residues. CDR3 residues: CASSLGQGTYEQYF. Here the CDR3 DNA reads TGTGCCAGCAGTTTGGGACAGGGGACCTACGAGCAGTACTTC.

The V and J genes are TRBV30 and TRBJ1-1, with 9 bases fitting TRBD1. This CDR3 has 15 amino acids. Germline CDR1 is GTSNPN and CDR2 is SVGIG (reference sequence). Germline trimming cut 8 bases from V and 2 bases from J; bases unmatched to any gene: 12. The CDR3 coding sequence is TGTGCCGGAAGAGTACAGGGGGCAGGCAACACTGAAGCTTTCTTT. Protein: CAGRVQGAGNTEAFF.

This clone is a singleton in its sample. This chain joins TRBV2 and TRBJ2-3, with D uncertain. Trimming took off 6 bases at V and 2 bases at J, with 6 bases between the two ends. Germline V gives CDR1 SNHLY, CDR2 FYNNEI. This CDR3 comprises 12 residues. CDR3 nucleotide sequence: TGTGCCAGCAGCGCGGCCACAGATACGCAGTATTTT. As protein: CASSAATDTQYF.

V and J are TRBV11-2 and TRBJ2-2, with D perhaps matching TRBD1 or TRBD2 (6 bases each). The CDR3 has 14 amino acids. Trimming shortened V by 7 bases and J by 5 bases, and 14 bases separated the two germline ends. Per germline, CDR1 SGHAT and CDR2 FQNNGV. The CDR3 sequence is CASIVLGGTGELFF. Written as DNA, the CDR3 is TGTGCCAGCATCGTACTAGGGGGGACCGGGGAGCTGTTTTTT. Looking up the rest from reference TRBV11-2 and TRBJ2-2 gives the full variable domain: EAGVAQSPRYKIIEKRQSVAFWCNPISGHATLYWYQQILGQGPKLLIQFQNNGVVDDSQLPKDRFSAERLKGVDSTLKIQPAKLEDSAVYLCASIVLGGTGELFFGEGSRLTVL.

The CDR3 here is CASSSQGGQETQYF. The CDR3, as DNA: TGCGCCAGCAGCTCTCAGGGGGGTCAAGAGACCCAGTACTTC. The rearrangement uses TRBV5-1 and TRBJ2-5; possibly TRBD1 for D (7 bases). Trimming left V 3 bases short and J 2 bases short, with 11 bases between. The V gene's germline CDR1 is SGHRS and CDR2 YFSETQ. This CDR3 region has 14 residues.